This T cell receptor (beta chain) came from a study of T cell responses to AZD1222 COVID-19 vaccine. Repertoires were generated with immunoSEQ multiplex PCR, while TCRdb's copy carries only in-frame clones and drops some. The sample consists of 100,000 to 140,000 clones, approximately 86% of them appearing once. Notes on this clone: Its antigen is not identified.

Notes on the study in general: Spike as a whole was targeted by vaccine-associated CD4 TCRs, dominant at 160-218 and 743-854. The number of AZD1222 recipients seropositive at baseline was only five or six.

This CDR3 spans 14 amino acids. In germline, CDR1 is LNHDA, CDR2 SQIVND (reference sequence). V lost 5 bases to trimming and J lost 7 bases, with 12 bases between them. The sample was peripheral blood, taken on day 0 of AZD1222 vaccination. This sequence originates from an adult in good health. This chain links TRBV19 with TRBJ1-6; weak D call: TRBD1 (5 bases). CDR3 nucleotides: TGTGCCAGTAGTCCGGGGGTACTAAATTCACCCCTCCACTTT. This sequence encodes CASSPGVLNSPLHF.